This T cell receptor (beta chain) was found in a study of T cells in Graves' hyperthyroidism and ophthalmopathy. This clonotype was detected a few times. Trimming took 6 bases from V and 9 from J, leaving 12 bases between them. Germline lookup yields CDR1 PRHDT and CDR2 FYEKMQ (reference sequence). This CDR3 has 12 residues. Using RNA transcripts as the source, TCR beta CDR3 regions were amplified. A first-round RT-PCR of the TCR CDR3 used the HTBI primer set. Using its own MiXCR run on the multiplex PCR reads, TCRdb lists one record per CDR3 protein. The table includes around 700,000 distinct CDR3 sequences, 15% to 20% detected once.

Material: blood. This sequence was found in a woman in her forties or fifties with Graves' hyperthyroidism that later progressed to Graves' ophthalmopathy. The chain couples TRBV13 to TRBJ2-1; tentatively, D is TRBD2 (5 bases). The CDR3 is CASSYGGGEQFF. The CDR3 DNA reads TGTGCCAGCAGTTACGGAGGTGGTGAGCAGTTCTTC.